This entry lists 6 T cell receptor beta chains sequenced from one sample in a study of graft-versus-host responses after intestinal transplantation. Only in-frame clones appear in the TCRdb table, and some are missing; sequencing was by immunoSEQ multiplex PCR. The top ten hold roughly 0.62% of the sample, which has tens of thousands of clones, more than 70% seen once. Antigens for these TCRs are unknown. This specimen consisted of unstimulated CD4+ T cells sorted from spleen or lymph node cells, obtained before transplant. The receptors were sampled from a human donor who was the organ donor for an intestinal transplant.

This clone was seen once. The chain uses TRBV19 and TRBJ1-1; TRBD1 aligns across 7 bases. Germline V CDR1 and CDR2: LNHDA, SQIVND (reference sequence). The J segment lost 1 base and the V segment lost 6 bases, leaving 8 bases of the junction unmatched. The CDR3 spans 15 residues. In DNA, the CDR3 is TGTGCCAGTAGCTCCCCGGGACAGCCGAACACTGAAGCTTTCTTT. Translating gives CASSSPGQPNTEAFF.

This clone came up once. CDR3: CASSYTGASEKLFF. The CDR3 DNA reads as TGTGCCAGCAGTTACACAGGGGCCTCTGAAAAACTGTTTTTT. This chain links TRBV6-5 with TRBJ1-4; 7 bases match TRBD1. From germline, CDR1 is MNHEY and CDR2 SVGAGI. The ends lost 2 bases at V and 7 bases at J; junction bases unmatched: 4. The length of the CDR3 is 14 residues.

The CDR3 DNA reads as TGTGCCAGTAGTATAGACCCCGCCGGGACAGGGGACTATGGCTACACCTTC. Encoded protein: CASSIDPAGTGDYGYTF. The chain couples TRBV19 to TRBJ1-2; 10 positions match TRBD1. The CDR3 has 17 residues. With 0 bases clipped from V and 3 bases from J, the junction kept 7 bases outside the gene matches. Germline V gene lookup returns CDR1 LNHDA and CDR2 SQIVND (reference sequence).

The V gene is TRBV7-9, the J gene TRBJ2-1; 10 bases are shared with TRBD1. After removal of 8 bases from V and 5 bases from J, the junction contained 9 bases not matched to a gene. CDR1 and CDR2 from the germline V gene are SEHNR and FQNEAQ (reference sequence). The length of the CDR3 is 15 residues. Here the CDR3 reads CASWGTGVQHNEQFF. CDR3 DNA sequence: TGTGCCAGCTGGGGGACAGGGGTGCAGCACAATGAGCAGTTCTTC.

The chain carries TRBV4-1 and TRBJ2-7; 9 nucleotides match TRBD1. The V segment lost 4 bases and the J segment 3 bases; nucleotides outside the gene matches: 22. From germline, CDR1 is MGHRA and CDR2 YSYEKL. The CDR3 contains 20 residues. CDR3 loop: CASSLYVGTGRGEAGYEQYF. The CDR3 DNA sequence: TGCGCCAGCAGCCTTTATGTCGGGACAGGGAGGGGGGAGGCCGGCTACGAGCAGTACTTC.

V usage is TRBV25-1 and J usage is TRBJ1-4; tentative D call: TRBD1 (5 bases). V lost 1 base to trimming and J lost 5 bases, with 11 bases between them. The CDR3 consists of 15 residues. The germline V gene has CDR1 MGHDK and CDR2 SYGVNS. The CDR3 region is CASSEFGHGNEKLFF. For the CDR3, the DNA is TGTGCCAGCAGTGAATTTGGACACGGAAATGAAAAACTGTTTTTT.